This TCR beta chain originates from a study of CD8 T cells in ankylosing spondylitis. TCRdb re-derived calls from the 5' RACE reads in MiXCR, one entry per CDR3 protein. Seen here are a few hundred thousand distinct CDR3 sequences, 8% to 11% observed once, and the top ten hold less than 25%. In its sample, this clonotype was seen a few times. Antigen specificity is unknown. The study's findings and limits: In synovial fluid and blood from reactive arthritis, some motif variants were previously reported.

The sample consisted of blood, either unsorted or a sorted T cell fraction (not recorded which). This TCR derives from a male donor with ankylosing spondylitis or in good health (not recorded which).

The CDR3 region is CASSLASRLPGTSGIFYDTQYF. The DNA for the CDR3 is TGTGCCAGCAGCTTAGCATCTAGGCTACCCGGGACTAGCGGGATCTTCTACGATACGCAGTATTTT. The V and J genes are TRBV7-4 and TRBJ2-3, with 13 bases identical to TRBD2. This CDR3 is 22 amino acids long. The junction had 21 bases not matched to a gene; V was cut back by 0 bases and J by 6 bases. Germline assignment: CDR1 SGHVT and CDR2 SQSDAQ.